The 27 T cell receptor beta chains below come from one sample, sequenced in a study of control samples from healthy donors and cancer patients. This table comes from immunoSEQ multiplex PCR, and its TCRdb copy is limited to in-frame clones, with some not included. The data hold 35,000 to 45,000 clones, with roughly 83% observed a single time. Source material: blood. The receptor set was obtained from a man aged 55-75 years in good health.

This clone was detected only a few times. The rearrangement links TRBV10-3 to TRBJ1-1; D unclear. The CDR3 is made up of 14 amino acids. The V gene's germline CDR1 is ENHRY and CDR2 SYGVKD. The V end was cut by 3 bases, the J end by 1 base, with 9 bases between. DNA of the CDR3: TGTGCCATCAGTGATCGTGGAGGGAACACTGAAGCTTTCTTT. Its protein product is CAISDRGGNTEAFF.

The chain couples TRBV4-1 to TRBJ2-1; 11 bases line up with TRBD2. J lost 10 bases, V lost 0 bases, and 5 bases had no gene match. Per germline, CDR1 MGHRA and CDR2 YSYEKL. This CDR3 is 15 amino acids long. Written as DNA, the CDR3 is TGCGCCAGCAGCCAAGAAGGGACTAGCGGCAGGGAGCAGTTCTTC. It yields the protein CASSQEGTSGREQFF.

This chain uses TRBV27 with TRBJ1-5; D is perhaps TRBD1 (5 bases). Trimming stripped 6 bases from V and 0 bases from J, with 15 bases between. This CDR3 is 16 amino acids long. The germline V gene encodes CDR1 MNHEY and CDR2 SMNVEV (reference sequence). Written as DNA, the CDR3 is TGTGCCAGCAGCCCGTTCGGGGCTTATAGCAATCAGCCCCAGCATTTT. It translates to CASSPFGAYSNQPQHF.

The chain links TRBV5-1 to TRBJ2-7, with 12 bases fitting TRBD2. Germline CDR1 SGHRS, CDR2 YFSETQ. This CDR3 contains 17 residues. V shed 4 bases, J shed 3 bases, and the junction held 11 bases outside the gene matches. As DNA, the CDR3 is TGCGCCAGCAGCAGAGGACTAGCGGGGACTTACCTCTACGAGCAGTACTTC. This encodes CASSRGLAGTYLYEQYF.

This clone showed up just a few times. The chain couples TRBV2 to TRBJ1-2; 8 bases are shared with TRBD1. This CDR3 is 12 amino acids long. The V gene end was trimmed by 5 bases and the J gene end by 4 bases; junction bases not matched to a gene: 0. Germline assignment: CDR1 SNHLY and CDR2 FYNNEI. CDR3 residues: CASSTGGYGYTF. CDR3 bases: TGTGCCAGCAGTACAGGGGGCTATGGCTACACCTTC.

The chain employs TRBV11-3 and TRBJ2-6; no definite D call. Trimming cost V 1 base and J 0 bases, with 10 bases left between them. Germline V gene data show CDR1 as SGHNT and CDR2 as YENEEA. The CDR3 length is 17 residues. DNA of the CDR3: TGTGCCAGCAGCTTAGGTTACAAAATCTCTGGGGCCAACGTCCTGACTTTC. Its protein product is CASSLGYKISGANVLTF.

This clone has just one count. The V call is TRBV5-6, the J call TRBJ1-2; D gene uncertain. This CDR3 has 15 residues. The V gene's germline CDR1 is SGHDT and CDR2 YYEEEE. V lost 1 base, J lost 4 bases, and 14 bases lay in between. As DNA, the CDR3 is TGTGCCAGCAGCTTGAATCAGCGTCGGTTCTATGGCTACACCTTC. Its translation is CASSLNQRRFYGYTF.

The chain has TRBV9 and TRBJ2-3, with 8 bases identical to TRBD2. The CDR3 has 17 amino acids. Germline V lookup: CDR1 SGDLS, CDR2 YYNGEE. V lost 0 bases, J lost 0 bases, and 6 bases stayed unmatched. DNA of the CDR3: TGTGCCAGCAGCGTAGGTACCGGGACTAGAAGCACAGATACGCAGTATTTT. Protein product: CASSVGTGTRSTDTQYF.

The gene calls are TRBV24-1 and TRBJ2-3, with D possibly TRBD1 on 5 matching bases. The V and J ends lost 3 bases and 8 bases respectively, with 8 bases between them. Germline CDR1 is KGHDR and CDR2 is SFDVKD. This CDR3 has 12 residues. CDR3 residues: CATSDKRGTQYF. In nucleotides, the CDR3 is TGTGCCACCAGTGATAAAAGGGGTACGCAGTATTTT.

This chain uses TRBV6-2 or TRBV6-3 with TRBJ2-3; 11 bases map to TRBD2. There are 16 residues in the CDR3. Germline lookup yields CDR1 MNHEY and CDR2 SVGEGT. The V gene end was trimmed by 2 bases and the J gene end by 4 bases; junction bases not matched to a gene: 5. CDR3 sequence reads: CASSYISGGAADTQYF. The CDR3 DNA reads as TGTGCCAGCAGTTACATTAGCGGGGGGGCCGCAGATACGCAGTATTTT.

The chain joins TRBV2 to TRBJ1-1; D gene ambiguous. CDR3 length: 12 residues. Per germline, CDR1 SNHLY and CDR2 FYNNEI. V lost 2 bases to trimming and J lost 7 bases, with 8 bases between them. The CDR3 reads CASSEMGREAFF. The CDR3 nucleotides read TGTGCCAGCAGTGAAATGGGTCGTGAAGCTTTCTTT.

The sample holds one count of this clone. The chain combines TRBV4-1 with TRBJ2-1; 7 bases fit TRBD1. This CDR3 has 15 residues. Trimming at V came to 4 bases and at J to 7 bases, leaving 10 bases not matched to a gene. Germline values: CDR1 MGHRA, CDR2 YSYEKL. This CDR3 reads CASSPQGFGTNEQFF. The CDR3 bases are TGCGCCAGCAGCCCACAGGGGTTCGGAACGAATGAGCAGTTCTTC.

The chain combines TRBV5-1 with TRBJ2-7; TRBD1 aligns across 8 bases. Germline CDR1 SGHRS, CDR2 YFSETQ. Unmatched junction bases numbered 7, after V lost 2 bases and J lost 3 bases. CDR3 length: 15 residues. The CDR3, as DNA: TGCGCCAGCAGCTTTGACAGGGGAGCTCTCTACGAGCAGTACTTC. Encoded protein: CASSFDRGALYEQYF.

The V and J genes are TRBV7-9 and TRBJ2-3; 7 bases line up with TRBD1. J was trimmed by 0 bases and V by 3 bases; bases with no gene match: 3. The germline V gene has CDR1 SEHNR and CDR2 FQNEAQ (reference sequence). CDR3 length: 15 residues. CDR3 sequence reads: CASSFRQGSTDTQYF. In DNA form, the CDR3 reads TGTGCCAGCAGCTTCCGACAGGGAAGCACAGATACGCAGTATTTT.

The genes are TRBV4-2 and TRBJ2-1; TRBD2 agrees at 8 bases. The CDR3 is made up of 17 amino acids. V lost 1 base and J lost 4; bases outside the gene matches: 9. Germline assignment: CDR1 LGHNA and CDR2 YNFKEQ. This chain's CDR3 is CASSQATGPGGYNEQFF. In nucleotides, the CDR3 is TGTGCCAGCAGCCAAGCCACGGGGCCGGGAGGGTACAATGAGCAGTTCTTC.

This CDR3 is CASSTLRQGNQPQHF. The CDR3 DNA follows: TGTGCCAGTAGTACCCTAAGACAGGGTAATCAGCCCCAGCATTTT. This chain links TRBV19 with TRBJ1-5, with 7 bases matching TRBD1. CDR1 and CDR2 (germline): LNHDA, SQIVND (reference sequence). The CDR3 totals 15 residues. The trim removed 4 bases at V and 4 bases at J, leaving 7 bases unmatched.

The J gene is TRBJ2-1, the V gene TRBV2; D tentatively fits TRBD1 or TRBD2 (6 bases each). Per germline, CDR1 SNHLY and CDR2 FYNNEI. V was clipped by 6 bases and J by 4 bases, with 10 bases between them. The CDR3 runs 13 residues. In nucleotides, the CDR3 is TGTGCCAGCAGGAGGGGGGCGTACAATGAGCAGTTCTTC. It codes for CASRRGAYNEQFF. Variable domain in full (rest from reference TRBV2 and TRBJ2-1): EPEVTQTPSHQVTQMGQEVILRCVPISNHLYFYWYRQILGQKVEFLVSFYNNEISEKSEIFDDQFSVERPDGSNFTLKIRSTKLEDSAMYFCASRRGAYNEQFFGPGTRLTVL.

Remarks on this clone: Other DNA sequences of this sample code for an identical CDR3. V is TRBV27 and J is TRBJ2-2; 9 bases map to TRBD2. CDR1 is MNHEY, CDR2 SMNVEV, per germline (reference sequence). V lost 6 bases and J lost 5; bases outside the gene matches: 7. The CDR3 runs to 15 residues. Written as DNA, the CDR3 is TGTGCCAGCAGGCGGCGGGGGGGCGGGACCGGGGAGCTGTTTTTT. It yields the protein CASRRRGGGTGELFF.

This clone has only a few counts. The CDR3, as DNA: TGTGCCAGTAGGATGGGACAAGGCGGTTGGACTGAAGCTTTCTTT. This encodes CASRMGQGGWTEAFF. The chain recombines TRBV19 with TRBJ1-1, with a weak D call TRBD1 (6 bases). The V end lost 6 bases, the J end lost 5 bases, and 19 bases lay between the germline ends. Germline V gives CDR1 LNHDA, CDR2 SQIVND (reference sequence). CDR3 length: 15 amino acids.

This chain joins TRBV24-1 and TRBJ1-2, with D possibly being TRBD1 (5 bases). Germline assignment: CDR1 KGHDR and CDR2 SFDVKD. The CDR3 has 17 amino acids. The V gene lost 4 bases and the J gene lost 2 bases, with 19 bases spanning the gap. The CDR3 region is CATSERDSVGLNYGYTF. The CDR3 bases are TGTGCCACCAGTGAGAGGGACTCGGTGGGCCTAAACTATGGCTACACCTTC.

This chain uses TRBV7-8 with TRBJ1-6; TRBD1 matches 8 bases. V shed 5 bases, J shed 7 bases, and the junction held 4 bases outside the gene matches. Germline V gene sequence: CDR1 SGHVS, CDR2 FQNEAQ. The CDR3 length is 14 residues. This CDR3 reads CASSRDRLNSPLHF. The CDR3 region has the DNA TGTGCCAGCAGCCGGGACAGGTTAAATTCACCCCTCCACTTT.

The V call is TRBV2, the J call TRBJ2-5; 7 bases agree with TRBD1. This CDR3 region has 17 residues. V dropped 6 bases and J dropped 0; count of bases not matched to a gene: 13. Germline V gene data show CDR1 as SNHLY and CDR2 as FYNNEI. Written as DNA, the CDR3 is TGTGCCAGCAGCCCCGGGTTGGGGACAGTGTACCAAGAGACCCAGTACTTC. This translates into CASSPGLGTVYQETQYF.

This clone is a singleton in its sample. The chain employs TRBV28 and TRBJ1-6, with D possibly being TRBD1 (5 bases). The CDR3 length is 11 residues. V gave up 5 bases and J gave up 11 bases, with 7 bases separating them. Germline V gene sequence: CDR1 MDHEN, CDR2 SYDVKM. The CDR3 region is CASSLTAPLHF. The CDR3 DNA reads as TGTGCCAGCAGTCTGACAGCACCCCTCCACTTT.

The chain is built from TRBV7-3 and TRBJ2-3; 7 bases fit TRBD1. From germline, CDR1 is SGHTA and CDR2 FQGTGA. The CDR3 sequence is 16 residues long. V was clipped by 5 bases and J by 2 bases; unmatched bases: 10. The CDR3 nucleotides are TGTGCCAGCAGCCGTCACTCCGGGACAGCCACAGATACGCAGTATTTT. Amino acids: CASSRHSGTATDTQYF.

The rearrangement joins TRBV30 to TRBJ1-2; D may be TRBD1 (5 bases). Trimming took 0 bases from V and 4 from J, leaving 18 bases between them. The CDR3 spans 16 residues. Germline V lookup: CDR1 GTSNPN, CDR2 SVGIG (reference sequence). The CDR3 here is CAWSVERDGGTYGYTF. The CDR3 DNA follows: TGTGCCTGGAGTGTGGAAAGGGACGGAGGGACCTATGGCTACACCTTC.

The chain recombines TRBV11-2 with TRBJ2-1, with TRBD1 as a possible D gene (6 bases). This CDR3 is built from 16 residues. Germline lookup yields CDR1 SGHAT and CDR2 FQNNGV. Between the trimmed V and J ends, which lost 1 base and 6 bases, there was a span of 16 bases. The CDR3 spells CASSLVGVIQGNEQFF. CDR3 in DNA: TGTGCCAGCAGCTTAGTGGGAGTAATACAGGGCAATGAGCAGTTCTTC. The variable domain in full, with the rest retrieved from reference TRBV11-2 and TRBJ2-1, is EAGVAQSPRYKIIEKRQSVAFWCNPISGHATLYWYQQILGQGPKLLIQFQNNGVVDDSQLPKDRFSAERLKGVDSTLKIQPAKLEDSAVYLCASSLVGVIQGNEQFFGPGTRLTVL.

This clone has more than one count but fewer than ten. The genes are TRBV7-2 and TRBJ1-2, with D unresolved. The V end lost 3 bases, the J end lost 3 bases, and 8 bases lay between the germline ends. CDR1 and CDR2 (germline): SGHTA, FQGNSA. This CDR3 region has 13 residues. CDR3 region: CASSFARYYGYTF. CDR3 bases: TGTGCCAGCAGCTTCGCACGTTACTATGGCTACACCTTC.